These 30 T cell receptor beta chains originate from one sample sequenced in a study of OX40 agonist ivuxolimab in advanced cancers. Profiled with immunoSEQ multiplex PCR; TCRdb holds only in-frame clones, not every one. Of 69,000 or so clones in the sample, approximately 82% were seen once. The specimen comprised CD4+ or CD8+ T cells sorted from blood, sampled in a trial of the OX40 agonist ivuxolimab. The receptors originated from an adult with an advanced solid tumor such as melanoma, head and neck, liver or kidney cancer.

The chain employs TRBV7-9 and TRBJ2-2, with a tentative D call TRBD1 (5 bases). The CDR3 is made up of 14 amino acids. From germline, CDR1 is SEHNR and CDR2 FQNEAQ (reference sequence). V was clipped by 7 bases and J by 4 bases, with 13 bases between them. CDR3 bases: TGTGCCAGCACCTACTTGGGGCGCACCGGGGAGCTGTTTTTT. It is translated as CASTYLGRTGELFF.

This sequence joins TRBV28 and TRBJ2-1, with TRBD1 matching 9 bases. The V gene's germline CDR1 is MDHEN and CDR2 SYDVKM. The length of the CDR3 is 16 residues. V lost 2 bases and J lost 9; bases outside the gene matches: 11. The CDR3 DNA is TGTGCCAGCAGTTTACGGCCGGGACAGGGTAGTACTGAGCAGTTCTTC. This translates into CASSLRPGQGSTEQFF.

This clone was detected once. V usage is TRBV4-2 and J usage is TRBJ1-2; no reliable D call. The CDR3 runs 12 residues. V dropped 0 bases and J dropped 6 bases, with 5 bases sitting between them. Germline values: CDR1 LGHNA, CDR2 YNFKEQ. In DNA, the CDR3 is TGTGCCAGCAGCCAAGATTATCATGGCTACACCTTC. It translates to CASSQDYHGYTF.

In this sample, this clone turned up once. The rearrangement links TRBV2 to TRBJ2-5; no reliable D call. CDR1 SNHLY and CDR2 FYNNEI come from the germline V gene. The CDR3 sequence is 11 residues long. V lost 4 bases and J lost 3, with 3 bases in between. In DNA, the CDR3 is TGTGCCAGCAGTGGAGAAGAGACCCAGTACTTC. Its protein is CASSGEETQYF.

The V and J genes are TRBV6-1 and TRBJ1-5; D call uncertain. The CDR3 sequence is 14 residues long. The V and J ends lost 6 bases and 0 bases respectively, with 9 bases between them. Germline CDR1 MNHNS, CDR2 SASEGT. Written as DNA, the CDR3 is TGTGCCAGCAGCGGACTGTATAGCAATCAGCCCCAGCATTTT. Translation: CASSGLYSNQPQHF.

J is TRBJ1-1 and V is TRBV2, with no clear D. Deletions cut 6 bases from V and 5 bases from J, with 13 bases between. The germline gives CDR1 SNHLY, CDR2 FYNNEI. This CDR3 has 13 residues. DNA for the CDR3: TGTGCCAGCAGCGTTATCCAGAGTACTGAAGCTTTCTTT. It codes for CASSVIQSTEAFF.

The gene calls are TRBV12-1 and TRBJ1-1. TRBV12-1 is a pseudogene segment. The CDR3 is 15 residues long. The DNA for the CDR3 is TGTGCCAGCAGCTTTGATTTCACGGGAGGCACTGAAGCTTTCTTT. As protein: CASSFDFTGGTEAFF.

The V call is TRBV5-1, the J call TRBJ2-1; D possibly corresponds to TRBD1 (6 bases). This CDR3 is built from 14 residues. CDR1 and CDR2 (germline): SGHRS, YFSETQ. V was cut by 7 bases and J by 4 bases, with 15 bases left in between. CDR3: CASDSGQGYNEQFF. The CDR3, as DNA: TGCGCCAGCGATTCCGGTCAGGGGTACAATGAGCAGTTCTTC.

The chain recombines TRBV15 with TRBJ2-7; unclear D gene. This CDR3 is built from 14 residues. CDR1 is LNHNV, CDR2 YYDKDF, per germline (reference sequence). V dropped 0 bases and J dropped 4 bases, with 10 bases sitting between them. CDR3 residues: CATSRESISYEQYF. Here the CDR3 DNA reads TGTGCCACCAGCAGAGAGTCTATTTCATACGAGCAGTACTTC.

The rearrangement joins TRBV4-1 to TRBJ2-3; a weak D match, TRBD2 (7 bases). The germline V gene has CDR1 MGHRA and CDR2 YSYEKL. Trimming took off 3 bases at V and 4 bases at J, with 20 bases between the two ends. This CDR3 region has 17 residues. The DNA of the CDR3 is TGCGCCAGCAGCCACAGTGCCGGGGGGCAGTTTCCAGATACGCAGTATTTT. Translating gives CASSHSAGGQFPDTQYF.

This sequence joins TRBV4-2 and TRBJ2-3; TRBD2 matches 7 bases. This CDR3 comprises 17 residues. The germline V gene has CDR1 LGHNA and CDR2 YNFKEQ. V lost 0 bases and J lost 3; bases outside the gene matches: 9. The CDR3 here is CASSQDWIAGSTDTQYF. In DNA form, the CDR3 reads TGTGCCAGCAGCCAAGATTGGATAGCGGGCTCGACAGATACGCAGTATTTT.

The chain has TRBV6-6 and TRBJ1-4; D perhaps matches TRBD1 (5 bases). Trimming cost V 7 bases and J 7 bases, with 10 bases left between them. The germline V gene encodes CDR1 MNHNY and CDR2 SVGAGI (reference sequence). The CDR3 extends over 12 amino acids. CDR3 residues: CASTGRREKLFF. The CDR3 DNA follows: TGTGCCAGCACAGGGAGACGTGAAAAACTGTTTTTT.

The rearrangement uses TRBV7-2 and TRBJ2-7, with a tentative D call TRBD1 (5 bases). The length of the CDR3 is 14 residues. The V gene's germline CDR1 is SGHTA and CDR2 FQGNSA. V was clipped by 5 bases and J by 2 bases, with 13 bases between them. The CDR3 sequence is CASSPRTNPYEQYF. CDR3 bases: TGTGCCAGCAGCCCCCGGACAAACCCCTACGAGCAGTACTTC.

This clone was observed a single time. V and J are TRBV28 and TRBJ1-1; 8 nucleotides align to TRBD1. The ends lost 6 bases at V and 1 base at J; junction bases unmatched: 4. CDR3 length equals 14 residues. Germline lookup yields CDR1 MDHEN and CDR2 SYDVKM. CDR3 bases: TGTGCCAGCAGCAGTCAGGGGGCGAACACTGAAGCTTTCTTT. Translating it yields CASSSQGANTEAFF. The full variable domain, in which reference TRBV28 and TRBJ1-1 provide the parts outside the CDR3, is DVKVTQSSRYLVKRTGEKVFLECVQDMDHENMFWYRQDPGLGLRLIYFSYDVKMKEKGDIPEGYSVSREKKERFSLILESASTNQTSMYLCASSSQGANTEAFFGQGTRLTVV.

J is TRBJ1-4 and V is TRBV2; D is unclear. Germline V gene data show CDR1 as SNHLY and CDR2 as FYNNEI. This CDR3 has 14 residues. The V end was cut by 5 bases, the J end by 2 bases, with 9 bases between. This CDR3 reads CASSLVTTNEKLFF. The CDR3 nucleotides read TGTGCCAGCAGTCTGGTTACGACTAATGAAAAACTGTTTTTT.

This rearrangement joins TRBV5-1 to TRBJ1-2; 7 bases are shared with TRBD1. This CDR3 has 14 residues. J gave up 2 bases and V 5 bases, and 6 bases lay outside the gene matches. Germline V lookup: CDR1 SGHRS, CDR2 YFSETQ. The CDR3 nucleotides are TGCGCCAGCAGGGAAACAGGGGACAACTATGGCTACACCTTC. This codes for CASRETGDNYGYTF. Based on the CDR3 plus reference TRBV5-1 and TRBJ1-2, the full variable domain is KAGVTQTPRYLIKTRGQQVTLSCSPISGHRSVSWYQQTPGQGLQFLFEYFSETQRNKGNFPGRFSGRQFSNSRSEMNVSTLELGDSALYLCASRETGDNYGYTFGSGTRLTVV.

Remarks on this clone: One junction end does not reproduce the germline sequence, and a read error may be involved. The V gene is TRBV7-9, the J gene TRBJ2-4, with 14 bases aligning to TRBD2. Germline loops: CDR1 SEHNR, CDR2 FQNEAQ (reference sequence). This CDR3 contains 16 residues. In DNA form, the CDR3 reads TGTGCCGGCAGCAACTCATTGACTAGCGGGGGGGACATTCAGTACTTC. It translates to CAGSNSLTSGGDIQYF.

The table lists this clone with a few counts. V and J are TRBV7-8 and TRBJ2-5; TRBD2 agrees at 7 bases. V shed 5 bases and J 5 bases; nucleotides not matched to a gene: 8. The CDR3 has 14 residues. Germline V gene lookup returns CDR1 SGHVS and CDR2 FQNEAQ. The CDR3 sequence is CASSPGGAGETQYF. DNA of the CDR3: TGTGCCAGCAGCCCGGGGGGAGCCGGGGAGACCCAGTACTTC.

The chain uses TRBV28 and TRBJ2-7, with D possibly called TRBD1 or TRBD2 (5 bases each). Trimming stripped 6 bases from V and 0 bases from J, with 15 bases between. CDR1 and CDR2 (germline): MDHEN, SYDVKM. The CDR3 covers 15 residues. This chain's CDR3 is CASSEPGTRSYEQYF. The CDR3 DNA follows: TGTGCCAGCAGCGAACCGGGGACCCGCTCCTACGAGCAGTACTTC.

This chain links TRBV16 with TRBJ2-2, with 7 nucleotides matching TRBD1. Germline V gene data show CDR1 as KGHSY and CDR2 as FQNENV. The CDR3 length is 14 residues. With V trimmed by 3 bases and J by 7 bases, 5 bases remained unmatched. CDR3 DNA sequence: TGTGCCAGCAGCCATAACAGGGGCGGCGGGGAGCTGTTTTTT. This sequence encodes CASSHNRGGGELFF.

The chain employs TRBV4-2 and TRBJ2-4; D is undetermined. V lost 0 bases, J lost 0 bases, and 9 bases lay in between. The CDR3 length is 16 residues. CDR1 LGHNA and CDR2 YNFKEQ come from the germline V gene. The CDR3 bases are TGTGCCAGCAGCCAAGATACATCGCTAGCCAAAAACATTCAGTACTTC. The encoded protein is CASSQDTSLAKNIQYF.

The CDR3 DNA sequence: TGTGCCAGCAGTTCCCTCGGACTAGCGGGGTACAATGAGCAGTTCTTC. It yields the protein CASSSLGLAGYNEQFF. V usage is TRBV5-4 and J usage is TRBJ2-1; 12 bases match TRBD2. V lost 5 bases and J lost 4; bases outside the gene matches: 7. This CDR3 comprises 16 residues. Looked up from germline, CDR1 is SGHNT and CDR2 is YYREEE (reference sequence). Filled out from reference TRBV5-4 and TRBJ2-1, the complete variable domain reads ETGVTQSPTHLIKTRGQQVTLRCSSQSGHNTVSWYQQALGQGPQFIFQYYREEENGRGNFPPRFSGLQFPNYSSELNVNALELDDSALYLCASSSLGLAGYNEQFFGPGTRLTVL.

This rearrangement joins TRBV2 to TRBJ1-3; D gene unclear. The CDR3 is 12 residues long. Trimming left V 7 bases short and J 2 bases short, with 6 bases between. The germline V gene has CDR1 SNHLY and CDR2 FYNNEI. The CDR3 coding sequence is TGTGCCAGCAAGGCGGCTGGAAACACCATATATTTT. It is translated as CASKAAGNTIYF.

This clone was counted at least ten times. V gene TRBV29-1 combines with J gene TRBJ1-6, with D perhaps matching TRBD1 (5 bases). The germline V gene has CDR1 SQVTM and CDR2 ANQGSEA. Trimming removed 6 bases at V and 7 bases at J, with 16 bases between. This CDR3 has 14 amino acids. The CDR3 DNA follows: TGCAGCGTCTCAACAGGTCTAGGGAATTCACCCCTCCACTTT. It encodes CSVSTGLGNSPLHF.

The chain recombines TRBV5-4 with TRBJ2-6; the D gene is possibly TRBD1 (6 bases). Germline V gives CDR1 SGHNT, CDR2 YYREEE (reference sequence). This CDR3 contains 15 residues. The germline V and J ends were trimmed by 4 bases and 4 bases, with 12 bases remaining between them. The CDR3 DNA reads as TGTGCCAGCAGCCTTGACAGGTCCGGGGCCAACGTCCTGACTTTC. This gives the protein CASSLDRSGANVLTF.

V usage is TRBV10-3 and J usage is TRBJ1-5; D is unclear. The germline V gene encodes CDR1 ENHRY and CDR2 SYGVKD. Trimming removed 2 bases from V and 8 bases from J, with 10 bases in between. This CDR3 spans 13 amino acids. This CDR3 reads CAISELEIKPQHF. The CDR3 DNA reads as TGTGCCATCAGTGAGCTAGAGATTAAGCCCCAGCATTTT.

In its sample, this clone was seen once. CDR3 nucleotide sequence: TGCAGCGTTCGGGTCCCCGGTCCAGATACGCAGTATTTT. Its translation: CSVRVPGPDTQYF. The chain recombines TRBV29-1 with TRBJ2-3; no reliable D call. V was cut by 5 bases and J by 4 bases, with 13 bases left in between. Germline CDR1 reads SQVTM; CDR2 reads ANQGSEA. The CDR3 has 13 amino acids.

This clone appeared a few times. The V and J genes are TRBV9 and TRBJ1-1; no firm D call. The ends were cut back, 1 base at V and 3 bases at J, with 7 bases in the middle. The CDR3 contains 13 residues. Germline lookup yields CDR1 SGDLS and CDR2 YYNGEE. Here the CDR3 reads CASSVYEDTEAFF. The CDR3, as DNA: TGTGCCAGCAGCGTATATGAGGACACTGAAGCTTTCTTT.

The V and J genes are TRBV28 and TRBJ1-2, with D perhaps matching TRBD1 (5 bases). Trimming took 1 base from V and 7 from J, leaving 13 bases between them. Germline V gives CDR1 MDHEN, CDR2 SYDVKM. The CDR3 is made up of 14 amino acids. The CDR3 DNA is TGTGCCAGCAGTTTATTATCGTGGGGACTTGGCTACACCTTC. As protein: CASSLLSWGLGYTF.

The V call is TRBV5-4, the J call TRBJ2-5, with a tentative D call TRBD2 (5 bases). The CDR3 totals 15 residues. Looked up from germline, CDR1 is SGHNT and CDR2 is YYREEE (reference sequence). Trimming removed 0 bases at V and 2 bases at J, with 11 bases between. CDR3 protein: CASSLEGRLQETQYF. DNA of the CDR3: TGTGCCAGCAGCTTGGAGGGCAGACTACAAGAGACCCAGTACTTC.